A single sample gave rise to the 26 T cell receptor beta chains below, sequenced in a study of blood T cell repertoires in COVID-19. Data came from immunoSEQ multiplex PCR; TCRdb stores just in-frame clones and leaves some out. The repertoire holds about 140,000 clones, with 85% to 90% as singletons. Sequenced material: peripheral blood. All receptors come from a woman aged 50 to 60 with active or convalescent COVID-19.

The genes are TRBV5-5 and TRBJ2-1; 8 bases are shared with TRBD2. J lost 2 bases, V lost 0 bases, and 4 bases had no gene match. This CDR3 contains 16 residues. Germline-derived CDR1 and CDR2 are SGHKS and YYEKEE (reference sequence). For the CDR3, the DNA is TGTGCCAGCAGCTTGGCGGGTAGCGGGACCTACAATGAGCAGTTCTTC. This gives the protein CASSLAGSGTYNEQFF. The variable domain in full, with the rest retrieved from reference TRBV5-5 and TRBJ2-1, is DAGVTQSPTHLIKTRGQQVTLRCSPISGHKSVSWYQQVLGQGPQFIFQYYEKEERGRGNFPDRFSARQFPNYSSELNVNALLLGDSALYLCASSLAGSGTYNEQFFGPGTRLTVL.

V usage is TRBV7-2 and J usage is TRBJ2-7; D not certain. The V end was cut by 5 bases, the J end by 3 bases, with 8 bases between. This CDR3 contains 12 residues. Looked up from germline, CDR1 is SGHTA and CDR2 is FQGNSA. The CDR3: CASSQLYYEQYF. The DNA of the CDR3 is TGTGCCAGCAGCCAACTCTACTACGAGCAGTACTTC.

This clone was recorded only once. CDR3: CASSMQGARNTEAFF. The CDR3 bases are TGTGCCAGTAGTATGCAGGGGGCTAGGAACACTGAAGCTTTCTTT. The rearrangement joins TRBV19 to TRBJ1-1; 8 bases are a match to TRBD1. The CDR3 consists of 15 residues. Trimming took 3 bases from V and 1 from J; bases not matched to a gene: 4. Germline loops: CDR1 LNHDA, CDR2 SQIVND (reference sequence). Full variable domain (missing parts from reference TRBV19 and TRBJ1-1): DGGITQSPKYLFRKEGQNVTLSCEQNLNHDAMYWYRQDPGQGLRLIYYSQIVNDFQKGDIAEGYSVSREKKESFPLTVTSAQKNPTAFYLCASSMQGARNTEAFFGQGTRLTVV.

The V call is TRBV7-9, the J call TRBJ2-3; D is possibly TRBD1 (5 bases). CDR1 SEHNR and CDR2 FQNEAQ come from the germline V gene (reference sequence). This CDR3 has 14 residues. Trimming pared 7 bases from V and 4 bases from J, leaving 15 bases between. CDR3 amino acids: CASTLGSGSDTQYF. For the CDR3, the DNA is TGTGCCAGCACCCTAGGGTCAGGGTCAGATACGCAGTATTTT.

This chain uses TRBV5-1 with TRBJ2-1; the match to TRBD2 covers 9 bases. After removal of 4 bases from V and 0 bases from J, the junction contained 8 bases not matched to a gene. Germline V gene lookup returns CDR1 SGHRS and CDR2 YFSETQ. The CDR3 sequence is 17 residues long. In DNA, the CDR3 is TGCGCCAGCAGCCCCCAGGGAGCGGGAGGCTCCTACAATGAGCAGTTCTTC. The encoded protein is CASSPQGAGGSYNEQFF.

This chain joins TRBV10-3 and TRBJ2-3, with D possibly TRBD2 on 5 matching bases. V lost 7 bases, J lost 5 bases, and 7 bases lay in between. CDR1 is ENHRY, CDR2 SYGVKD, per germline. The CDR3 runs to 11 residues. DNA for the CDR3: TGTGCCATCAAGGACTTAGATACGCAGTATTTT. It encodes CAIKDLDTQYF.

This clone came up a few times. The genes are TRBV10-3 and TRBJ2-2; 7 nucleotides agree with TRBD1. The trim removed 5 bases at V and 0 bases at J, leaving 9 bases unmatched. This CDR3 has 17 amino acids. CDR1 is ENHRY and CDR2 is SYGVKD in the germline V gene. DNA for the CDR3: TGTGCCATCAGTTCAAGGGACAGCGGAACGAACACCGGGGAGCTGTTTTTT. This sequence encodes CAISSRDSGTNTGELFF.

The chain has TRBV19 and TRBJ2-1; TRBD2 agrees at 10 bases. The CDR3 length is 14 residues. The V gene end was trimmed by 5 bases and the J gene end by 5 bases; junction bases not matched to a gene: 3. Germline lookup yields CDR1 LNHDA and CDR2 SQIVND (reference sequence). This chain's CDR3 is CASSQREGNNEQFF. The CDR3 DNA reads TGTGCCAGTAGTCAGCGGGAGGGAAACAATGAGCAGTTCTTC.

There are a few counts of this clone. This chain uses TRBV7-8 with TRBJ2-7, with D unclear. CDR1 and CDR2 (germline): SGHVS, FQNEAQ. Between the trimmed V and J ends, which lost 1 base and 3 bases, there was a span of 13 bases. The CDR3 is made up of 15 amino acids. CDR3 protein: CASSLVEASSYEQYF. CDR3 nucleotide sequence: TGTGCCAGCAGCTTAGTAGAGGCAAGTAGCTACGAGCAGTACTTC.

The gene calls are TRBV4-1 and TRBJ2-1; 11 nucleotides line up with TRBD1. The germline gives CDR1 MGHRA, CDR2 YSYEKL. The CDR3 consists of 16 residues. Unmatched junction bases numbered 10, after V lost 4 bases and J lost 8 bases. Written as DNA, the CDR3 is TGCGCCAGCAGCCTTAGGACAGGGGGCATTATCTATGAGCAGTTCTTC. Its protein product is CASSLRTGGIIYEQFF.

To note about this clone: This sample also contains other DNA sequences that code for the same CDR3. The chain links TRBV2 to TRBJ2-3, with 7 nucleotides matching TRBD1. Germline loops: CDR1 SNHLY, CDR2 FYNNEI. The CDR3 contains 12 residues. With 8 bases clipped from V and 1 base from J, the junction kept 0 bases outside the gene matches. The CDR3 DNA reads as TGTGCCAGCGACAGGGGCACAGATACGCAGTATTTT. It translates to CASDRGTDTQYF.

The CDR3, as DNA: TGTGCCAGCAGCCAAGAAGCTAGTTTCGGTACAGATACGCAGTATTTT. This encodes CASSQEASFGTDTQYF. The genes are TRBV4-2 and TRBJ2-3; no clear D gene. CDR1 and CDR2 from the germline V gene are LGHNA and YNFKEQ. The CDR3 has 16 amino acids. With 0 bases removed from V and 3 bases from J, the gap between germline ends came to 13 bases.

The genes are TRBV11-3 and TRBJ2-7; TRBD1 matches 8 bases. This CDR3 contains 13 residues. V lost 5 bases and J lost 3; bases outside the gene matches: 3. Germline V CDR1 and CDR2: SGHNT, YENEEA. The CDR3 coding sequence is TGTGCCAGCAGCAAAGGACAGGGCTACGAGCAGTACTTC. Protein product: CASSKGQGYEQYF.

This chain uses TRBV7-8 with TRBJ2-7, with TRBD1 as a possible D gene (5 bases). The CDR3 has 16 amino acids. Trimming left V 1 base short and J 7 bases short, with 20 bases between. Germline V gene lookup returns CDR1 SGHVS and CDR2 FQNEAQ. CDR3 nucleotide sequence: TGTGCCAGCAGCTTAGGACAGAGAATCCGTACGTTGGAGCAGTACTTC. Translating gives CASSLGQRIRTLEQYF. The complete variable domain, with remaining parts taken from reference TRBV7-8 and TRBJ2-7, reads GAGVSQSPRYKVAKRGQDVALRCDPISGHVSLFWYQQALGQGPEFLTYFQNEAQLDKSGLPSDRFFAERPEGSVSTLKIQRTQQEDSAVYLCASSLGQRIRTLEQYFGPGTRLTVT.

Turning to this clone: In the same sample, other DNA sequences code for this CDR3. V gene TRBV24-1 combines with J gene TRBJ1-3, with D possibly matching TRBD1 (6 bases). Germline V gives CDR1 KGHDR, CDR2 SFDVKD. The CDR3 consists of 15 residues. V was trimmed by 5 bases and J by 2 bases, leaving 12 bases between them. CDR3 in amino acids: CATSAGTGPGNTIYF. CDR3 DNA: TGTGCCACCAGTGCGGGAACAGGGCCTGGAAACACCATATATTTT.

The chain combines TRBV7-9 with TRBJ1-3; D not certain. Germline-derived CDR1 and CDR2 are SEHNR and FQNEAQ (reference sequence). CDR3 length: 16 residues. V was clipped by 1 base and J by 0 bases, with 10 bases between them. This CDR3 is CASSLGWRDSGNTIYF. The CDR3 DNA reads as TGTGCCAGCAGCTTAGGATGGCGGGACTCTGGAAACACCATATATTTT.

This chain links TRBV28 with TRBJ1-1; possible D gene TRBD1, 5 bases. Germline V CDR1 and CDR2: MDHEN, SYDVKM. The CDR3 is 14 residues long. V dropped 6 bases and J dropped 2 bases, with 13 bases sitting between them. The CDR3 loop reads CASSQSQVNTEAFF. The CDR3 coding sequence is TGTGCCAGCAGCCAATCACAGGTTAACACTGAAGCTTTCTTT.

This sequence joins TRBV30 and TRBJ2-1; 10 bases map to TRBD2. The CDR3 covers 14 residues. J lost 7 bases, V lost 5 bases, and 8 bases had no gene match. Germline CDR1 GTSNPN, CDR2 SVGIG (reference sequence). The CDR3 coding sequence is TGTGCCTGGGGCGGGATAGCGGGGGGTAATGAGCAGTTCTTC. Its translation is CAWGGIAGGNEQFF.

The chain combines TRBV5-4 with TRBJ2-7, with 8 bases aligning to TRBD2. CDR1 SGHNT and CDR2 YYREEE come from the germline V gene (reference sequence). V lost 0 bases to trimming and J lost 1 base; unmatched junction nucleotides: 3. This CDR3 has 15 residues. CDR3 in DNA: TGTGCCAGCAGCTTGGCAGCGGGGGAATCCTACGAGCAGTACTTC. Translating it yields CASSLAAGESYEQYF.

J is TRBJ2-5 and V is TRBV24-1; weak D call: TRBD2 (5 bases). This CDR3 is built from 13 residues. Trimming took off 4 bases at V and 5 bases at J, with 10 bases between the two ends. Germline V gene lookup returns CDR1 KGHDR and CDR2 SFDVKD. CDR3 nucleotides: TGTGCCACCAGTGACGCTAGCCAGGAGACCCAGTACTTC. Amino acids: CATSDASQETQYF.

The chain links TRBV20-1 to TRBJ2-7; D ambiguous. Trimming removed 6 bases from V and 4 bases from J, with 10 bases in between. The CDR3 spans 11 residues. The germline V gene encodes CDR1 DFQATT and CDR2 SNEGSKA (reference sequence). The CDR3 DNA reads as TGCAGTGCAACGGTAGAGTACGAGCAGTACTTC. Translated, it gives CSATVEYEQYF.

The chain is built from TRBV11-3 and TRBJ2-2; 7 bases match TRBD1. Per the germline V gene, CDR1 is SGHNT and CDR2 is YENEEA. The CDR3 is made up of 14 amino acids. V gave up 6 bases and J gave up 5 bases; unmatched junction bases: 6. CDR3 bases: TGTGCCAGCAGTCGTATACAGGGGACCGGGGAGCTGTTTTTT. As protein: CASSRIQGTGELFF.

The chain uses TRBV7-2 and TRBJ2-7, with 8 positions matching TRBD2. Germline V lookup: CDR1 SGHTA, CDR2 FQGNSA. The CDR3 consists of 15 residues. Unmatched junction bases numbered 7, after V lost 4 bases and J lost 2 bases. CDR3 sequence (DNA): TGTGCCAGCAGCTCGAGCGGGGGTAAGACCTACGAGCAGTACTTC. It is translated as CASSSSGGKTYEQYF.

This chain links TRBV7-2 with TRBJ2-3; D may be TRBD1 (6 bases). The CDR3 has 15 residues. Germline CDR1 and CDR2: SGHTA and FQGNSA. With 6 bases removed from V and 0 bases from J, the gap between germline ends came to 13 bases. CDR3 sequence reads: CASSQDRYSTDTQYF. The CDR3 region has the DNA TGTGCCAGCAGTCAAGACAGGTATAGCACAGATACGCAGTATTTT.

V and J are TRBV27 and TRBJ1-2, with 9 bases aligning to TRBD1. V was clipped by 2 bases and J by 4 bases; unmatched bases: 5. This CDR3 spans 15 amino acids. Germline assignment: CDR1 MNHEY and CDR2 SMNVEV (reference sequence). In DNA form, the CDR3 reads TGTGCCAGCAGTTTAGGGGGACAGGGCTTCTATGGCTACACCTTC. Protein: CASSLGGQGFYGYTF.

The genes are TRBV5-8 and TRBJ1-5, with D maybe TRBD1 (5 bases). The germline V gene has CDR1 SGHTS and CDR2 YDEGEE. The V end was cut by 2 bases, the J end by 5 bases, with 11 bases between. The CDR3 spans 14 residues. CDR3 amino acids: CASSFRGGDQPQHF. CDR3 sequence (DNA): TGTGCCAGCAGCTTCCGAGGAGGGGATCAGCCCCAGCATTTT.